A selection of T cell receptor beta chains follows, all from one sample in a study of blood T cells in healthy people across ages. TCRdb ran MiXCR on the 5' RACE reads and lists one entry per CDR3 protein. This table has over 550,000 distinct CDR3 sequences, about 30% appearing once. The source material was blood. Receptor source: a woman older than 75 in good health. CDR3s include the opening cysteine and the closing phenylalanine or tryptophan. Fields, in order: D gene, V gene, J gene, CDR3 protein. D genes are given only for firm matches.

NA	TRBV27	TRBJ1-1	CASSLSGQWNTEAFF
NA	TRBV6-2/TRBV6-3	TRBJ1-1	CASRWGRTEAFF
NA	TRBV4-1	TRBJ2-7	CASSQDPNAVYEQYF
TRBD2	TRBV4-1	TRBJ2-3	CASSQDSQRGRVDTQYF
TRBD1	TRBV7-2	TRBJ2-7	CASSPDRGPIYEQYF
NA	TRBV6-2/TRBV6-3	TRBJ1-2	CASSFRTEHGYTF
TRBD1	TRBV5-1	TRBJ1-6	CASSPTGEFSPLHF
NA	TRBV9	TRBJ2-7	CASSASRNPSYEQYF
TRBD2	TRBV4-1	TRBJ2-5	CASSLSGTSGKETQYF
NA	TRBV20-1	TRBJ2-3	CSARESRGAGDTQYF
NA	TRBV5-1	TRBJ2-7	CASSLNPQGGLYEQYF
NA	TRBV30	TRBJ2-5	CAFADGETQYF
NA	TRBV6-1	TRBJ1-2	CASGQTVNYGYTF
NA	TRBV3-1	TRBJ2-3	CASSAGWGTDTRYF
NA	TRBV4-1	TRBJ2-7	CASSQVGPRGHEQYF
NA	TRBV4-1	TRBJ2-3	CASSTHRAPSTDTQYF
NA	TRBV25-1	TRBJ1-4	CASSESGTQGEKLFF